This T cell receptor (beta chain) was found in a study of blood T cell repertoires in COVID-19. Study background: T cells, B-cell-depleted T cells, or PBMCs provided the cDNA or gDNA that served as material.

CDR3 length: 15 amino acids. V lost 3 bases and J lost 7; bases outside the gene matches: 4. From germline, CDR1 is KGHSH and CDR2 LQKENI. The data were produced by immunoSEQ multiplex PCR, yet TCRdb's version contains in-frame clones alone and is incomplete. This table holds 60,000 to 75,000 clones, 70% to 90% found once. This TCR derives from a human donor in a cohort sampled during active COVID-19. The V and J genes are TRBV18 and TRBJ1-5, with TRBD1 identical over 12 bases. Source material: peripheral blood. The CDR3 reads CASSPGQGAQQPQHF. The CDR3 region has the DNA TGTGCCAGCTCACCGGGACAGGGGGCTCAGCAGCCCCAGCATTTT.